A selection of T cell receptor beta chains follows, all from one sample in a study of CD8 T cells in ankylosing spondylitis. MiXCR, applied by TCRdb to the 5' RACE reads, yields one record per CDR3 protein. In the table there are roughly 440,000 distinct CDR3 sequences, about a sixth of which are singletons. What was sequenced was blood, either unsorted or a sorted T cell fraction (not recorded which). These receptors were taken from a male donor with ankylosing spondylitis. CDR3s include the opening cysteine and the closing phenylalanine or tryptophan. D genes are given only for firm matches. Clone size, where shown, is once, few, many, or a class for clones that have expanded.

CDR3 protein: CSVSRGNTEAFF
CDR3 DNA: TGCAGCGTTTCTAGAGGAAACACTGAAGCTTTCTTT
clone size: many
J gene: TRBJ1-1
V gene: TRBV29-1
D gene: .

CDR3 protein: CSASIGPNTEAFF
CDR3 DNA: TGCAGTGCTAGCATAGGGCCGAACACTGAAGCTTTCTTT
clone size: .
J gene: TRBJ1-1
V gene: TRBV20-1
D gene: .

CDR3 protein: CASSPVRGPGTDTQYF
CDR3 DNA: TGTGCCAGCAGCCCGGTCCGGGGTCCCGGCACAGATACGCAGTATTTT
clone size: few
J gene: TRBJ2-3
V gene: TRBV7-9
D gene: .

CDR3 protein: CASSQDAGNQETQYF
CDR3 DNA: TGTGCCAGCAGCCAAGATGCCGGGAACCAAGAGACCCAGTACTTC
clone size: .
J gene: TRBJ2-5
V gene: TRBV3-1
D gene: .

CDR3 protein: CASSQGLTGELFF
CDR3 DNA: TGTGCCAGCAGCCAAGGTCTCACCGGGGAGCTGTTTTTT
clone size: few
J gene: TRBJ2-2
V gene: TRBV3-1
D gene: .

CDR3 protein: CASSSGGGLNEQYF
CDR3 DNA: TGTGCCAGCAGCTCGGGGGGTGGACTAAACGAGCAGTACTTC
clone size: few
J gene: TRBJ2-7
V gene: TRBV7-2
D gene: TRBD2

CDR3 protein: CSARDGTASNQPQHF
CDR3 DNA: TGCAGTGCTAGAGATGGGACAGCTAGCAATCAGCCCCAGCATTTT
clone size: many
J gene: TRBJ1-5
V gene: TRBV20-1
D gene: TRBD1

CDR3 protein: CASSLVDGEAFF
CDR3 DNA: TGTGCCAGCAGCTTAGTAGACGGTGAAGCTTTCTTT
clone size: .
J gene: TRBJ1-1
V gene: TRBV7-9
D gene: .

CDR3 protein: CASSSTGETDTQYF
CDR3 DNA: TGTGCCAGCTCGTCGACAGGGGAAACAGATACGCAGTATTTT
clone size: .
J gene: TRBJ2-3
V gene: TRBV18
D gene: TRBD1

CDR3 protein: CASTRGSSNTEAFF
CDR3 DNA: TGCGCCAGCACCCGGGGGAGCTCGAACACTGAAGCTTTCTTT
clone size: few
J gene: TRBJ1-1
V gene: TRBV4-1
D gene: .

CDR3 protein: CASSQMAGERDEQFF
CDR3 DNA: TGTGCCAGCAGCCAAATGGCGGGAGAGAGGGATGAGCAGTTCTTC
clone size: few
J gene: TRBJ2-1
V gene: TRBV4-2
D gene: TRBD2

CDR3 protein: CASSPKGGIADTQYF
CDR3 DNA: TGTGCCAGCTCACCAAAAGGTGGGATCGCAGATACGCAGTATTTT
clone size: few
J gene: TRBJ2-3
V gene: TRBV18
D gene: .

CDR3 protein: CASSLSDEPQHF
CDR3 DNA: TGTGCCAGCAGTTTATCGGATGAGCCCCAGCATTTT
clone size: .
J gene: TRBJ1-5
V gene: TRBV28
D gene: .

CDR3 protein: CASTKDRGSAGELVF
CDR3 DNA: TGTGCCAGCACCAAGGACAGGGGAAGTGCCGGGGAGCTGGTTTTT
clone size: .
J gene: TRBJ2-2
V gene: TRBV7-9
D gene: TRBD1

CDR3 protein: CASRKTGSSQPQHF
CDR3 DNA: TGTGCCAGCAGAAAAACAGGGTCGAGTCAGCCCCAGCATTTT
clone size: .
J gene: TRBJ1-5
V gene: TRBV28
D gene: .

CDR3 protein: CASSARRGRGRYNEQFF
CDR3 DNA: TGTGCCAGCAGCGCCCGCCGGGGGCGGGGACGATACAATGAGCAGTTCTTC
clone size: .
J gene: TRBJ2-1
V gene: TRBV7-3
D gene: .

CDR3 protein: CASSSSQQLSGNTIYF
CDR3 DNA: TGTGCCAGCAGTTCCTCCCAGCAGCTCTCTGGAAACACCATATATTTT
clone size: few
J gene: TRBJ1-3
V gene: TRBV27
D gene: .

CDR3 protein: CSTYRGGTDTQYF
CDR3 DNA: TGCAGTACATACAGGGGGGGCACAGATACGCAGTATTTT
clone size: .
J gene: TRBJ2-3
V gene: TRBV20-1
D gene: TRBD1

CDR3 protein: CASSLYRYDYEQYF
CDR3 DNA: TGTGCCAGCAGTTTATACAGGTATGACTACGAGCAGTACTTC
clone size: once
J gene: TRBJ2-7
V gene: TRBV27
D gene: .

CDR3 protein: CASSLDRGLFQPQHF
CDR3 DNA: TGTGCCAGCAGCTTAGACAGGGGGCTCTTTCAGCCCCAGCATTTT
clone size: few
J gene: TRBJ1-5
V gene: TRBV7-2
D gene: TRBD1

CDR3 protein: CSALDSSGANVLTF
CDR3 DNA: TGCAGCGCCTTAGACAGCTCTGGGGCCAACGTCCTGACTTTC
clone size: many
J gene: TRBJ2-6
V gene: TRBV29-1
D gene: .

CDR3 protein: CASKSAGPGPDTQYF
CDR3 DNA: TGTGCCAGCAAGTCGGCGGGACCAGGTCCAGATACGCAGTATTTT
clone size: few
J gene: TRBJ2-3
V gene: TRBV6-1
D gene: .

CDR3 protein: CASSSQGPPKYEQYF
CDR3 DNA: TGCGCCAGCAGCTCACAGGGGCCTCCTAAGTACGAGCAGTACTTC
clone size: .
J gene: TRBJ2-7
V gene: TRBV5-1
D gene: TRBD1

CDR3 protein: CASSTGPPLTEAFF
CDR3 DNA: TGTGCCAGCAGTACGGGGCCGCCCCTCACTGAAGCTTTCTTT
clone size: once
J gene: TRBJ1-1
V gene: TRBV7-6
D gene: .

CDR3 protein: CASIRGDQPQHF
CDR3 DNA: TGTGCCAGCATCAGGGGTGATCAGCCCCAGCATTTT
clone size: few
J gene: TRBJ1-5
V gene: TRBV6-2/TRBV6-3
D gene: .

CDR3 protein: CASSSPRDRHTDTQYF
CDR3 DNA: TGTGCCAGCAGTTCTCCCCGGGACAGGCACACAGATACGCAGTATTTT
clone size: many
J gene: TRBJ2-3
V gene: TRBV12-3/TRBV12-4
D gene: TRBD1

CDR3 protein: CASIPGGMSYGYTF
CDR3 DNA: TGTGCCAGCATTCCAGGGGGCATGAGCTATGGCTACACCTTC
clone size: .
J gene: TRBJ1-2
V gene: TRBV6-1
D gene: TRBD1

CDR3 protein: CASSLVRGDTQYF
CDR3 DNA: TGTGCCAGCAGCTTAGTTCGTGGAGATACGCAGTATTTT
clone size: many
J gene: TRBJ2-3
V gene: TRBV7-2
D gene: .

CDR3 protein: CATSRDRPGQGYEQYF
CDR3 DNA: TGTGCCACCAGCAGAGATCGCCCGGGACAGGGTTACGAGCAGTACTTC
clone size: .
J gene: TRBJ2-7
V gene: TRBV15
D gene: TRBD1

CDR3 protein: CSAEGLGTDTQYF
CDR3 DNA: TGCAGTGCCGAGGGTCTAGGGACAGATACGCAGTATTTT
clone size: .
J gene: TRBJ2-3
V gene: TRBV20-1
D gene: .

CDR3 protein: CASSDDRGRNTDTQYF
CDR3 DNA: TGTGCCAGCAGTGATGACAGGGGGCGAAACACAGATACGCAGTATTTT
clone size: few
J gene: TRBJ2-3
V gene: TRBV2
D gene: TRBD1

CDR3 protein: CSARKVGGNQPQHF
CDR3 DNA: TGCAGTGCTAGAAAGGTGGGGGGGAATCAGCCCCAGCATTTT
clone size: few
J gene: TRBJ1-5
V gene: TRBV20-1
D gene: .

CDR3 protein: CASSLQGWGDYGYTF
CDR3 DNA: TGTGCCAGCAGCCTACAGGGATGGGGTGACTATGGCTACACCTTC
clone size: few
J gene: TRBJ1-2
V gene: TRBV6-1
D gene: .

CDR3 protein: CATSPGGTGGSETQYF
CDR3 DNA: TGTGCCACTAGCCCCGGCGGGACAGGAGGATCAGAGACCCAGTACTTC
clone size: .
J gene: TRBJ2-5
V gene: TRBV24-1
D gene: TRBD1

CDR3 protein: CASSPPRGTNEKLFF
CDR3 DNA: TGTGCCAGCTCACCACCGCGAGGAACTAATGAAAAACTGTTTTTT
clone size: .
J gene: TRBJ1-4
V gene: TRBV18
D gene: .

CDR3 protein: CAWSSGQFYGYTF
CDR3 DNA: TGTGCCTGGAGTTCGGGACAATTCTATGGCTACACCTTC
clone size: .
J gene: TRBJ1-2
V gene: TRBV30
D gene: .

CDR3 protein: CASSLGAGSDTQYF
CDR3 DNA: TGTGCCAGCAGCTTGGGGGCCGGTTCAGATACGCAGTATTTT
clone size: .
J gene: TRBJ2-3
V gene: TRBV11-1
D gene: .

CDR3 protein: CASSPPGDGGGYTF
CDR3 DNA: TGTGCCAGCAGTCCCCCCGGGGACGGGGGTGGCTACACCTTC
clone size: .
J gene: TRBJ1-2
V gene: TRBV28
D gene: .

CDR3 protein: CASSLGGPEGEKLFF
CDR3 DNA: TGTGCCAGCAGCTTAGGAGGTCCGGAGGGTGAAAAACTGTTTTTT
clone size: .
J gene: TRBJ1-4
V gene: TRBV12-3/TRBV12-4
D gene: .

CDR3 protein: CASSYSRGEDRTYAKQYF
CDR3 DNA: TGTGCCAGCAGTTACTCGCGCGGAGAGGACAGAACCTACGCCAAGCAGTACTTC
clone size: .
J gene: TRBJ2-7
V gene: TRBV6-5
D gene: .

CDR3 protein: CASNHKVAWEQFF
CDR3 DNA: TGTGCCAGCAACCATAAAGTAGCTTGGGAGCAGTTCTTC
clone size: few
J gene: TRBJ2-1
V gene: TRBV14
D gene: .

CDR3 protein: CATHQRGRSPYEQYF
CDR3 DNA: TGTGCCACGCATCAGAGGGGTAGGTCCCCCTACGAGCAGTACTTC
clone size: few
J gene: TRBJ2-7
V gene: TRBV13
D gene: .

CDR3 protein: CSASTGLGNTIYF
CDR3 DNA: TGCAGTGCTTCCACAGGGCTCGGAAACACCATATATTTT
clone size: many
J gene: TRBJ1-3
V gene: TRBV20-1
D gene: .

CDR3 protein: CASSHTQGNTEAFF
CDR3 DNA: TGTGCCAGCAGTCACACACAGGGGAACACTGAAGCTTTCTTT
clone size: few
J gene: TRBJ1-1
V gene: TRBV6-2/TRBV6-3
D gene: .

CDR3 protein: CSVRTDTNEKLFF
CDR3 DNA: TGCAGCGTTAGGACGGACACTAATGAAAAACTGTTTTTT
clone size: few
J gene: TRBJ1-4
V gene: TRBV29-1
D gene: .

CDR3 protein: CASSGGASATNEKLFF
CDR3 DNA: TGTGCCAGCAGCGGAGGGGCCTCTGCAACTAATGAAAAACTGTTTTTT
clone size: .
J gene: TRBJ1-4
V gene: TRBV7-2
D gene: .

CDR3 protein: CASSSQSGPYYEQYF
CDR3 DNA: TGCGCCAGCAGCTCCCAATCCGGGCCCTACTACGAGCAGTACTTC
clone size: few
J gene: TRBJ2-7
V gene: TRBV5-1
D gene: .

CDR3 protein: CSARAQREGAKDTQYF
CDR3 DNA: TGCAGTGCTAGAGCTCAGAGGGAGGGGGCGAAAGATACGCAGTATTTT
clone size: .
J gene: TRBJ2-3
V gene: TRBV20-1
D gene: .

CDR3 protein: CSVRRGGTYEQYF
CDR3 DNA: TGCAGCGTTCGGAGAGGAGGTACCTACGAGCAGTACTTC
clone size: .
J gene: TRBJ2-7
V gene: TRBV29-1
D gene: .

CDR3 protein: CASSLDRVYGYTF
CDR3 DNA: TGTGCCAGCAGCTTAGATCGGGTGTATGGCTACACCTTC
clone size: .
J gene: TRBJ1-2
V gene: TRBV11-2
D gene: .

CDR3 protein: CASMGEQYF
CDR3 DNA: TGTGCCAGCATGGGAGAGCAGTACTTC
clone size: .
J gene: TRBJ2-7
V gene: TRBV2
D gene: .

CDR3 protein: CAISELSGGETQYF
CDR3 DNA: TGTGCCATCAGTGAGTTGTCAGGGGGAGAGACCCAGTACTTC
clone size: few
J gene: TRBJ2-5
V gene: TRBV10-3
D gene: TRBD1

CDR3 protein: CASSPGGQAQYF
CDR3 DNA: TGTGCCAGCAGCCCTGGTGGTCAGGCGCAGTATTTT
clone size: .
J gene: TRBJ2-3
V gene: TRBV7-9
D gene: .